Presented here are 27 T cell receptor beta chains from one specimen sequenced in a study of human T cells and chemical hapten exposure. The time point was: patch test 2, 6 weeks after DPC sensitization. The treatment here: therapeutic diphenylcyclopropenone sensitization with weekly scalp DPC. TCRdb reprocessed the RACE reads via MiXCR and lists one record per CDR3 protein. The table has tens of thousands of distinct CDR3 sequences, about 9.4% seen once. Sequencing used whole blood, obtained in connection with sensitization to the hapten diphenylcyclopropenone (DPC). Every receptor here comes from a woman in her forties or fifties with alopecia areata. Some clones in this sample may be carry-over from other donors' samples.

This rearrangement joins TRBV28 to TRBJ2-7; 8 positions match TRBD1. Germline V gene lookup returns CDR1 MDHEN and CDR2 SYDVKM. The CDR3 is 15 amino acids. The J segment lost 6 bases and the V segment lost 4 bases, leaving 11 bases of the junction unmatched. CDR3 nucleotide sequence: TGTGCCAGCAGTTCCATCAGGGGGCGTTTTGGCGAGCAGTACTTC. Translated: CASSSIRGRFGEQYF.

This clonotype was seen only a few times. The chain employs TRBV20-1 and TRBJ1-1, with 9 bases matching TRBD1. Unmatched junction bases numbered 13, after V lost 3 bases and J lost 11 bases. This CDR3 is 14 amino acids long. The germline V gene encodes CDR1 DFQATT and CDR2 SNEGSKA (reference sequence). CDR3 amino acids: CSARKTGTGIVAFF. CDR3 bases: TGCAGTGCTAGGAAAACCGGGACAGGGATTGTGGCTTTCTTT.

This clonotype has at least ten counts. The J gene is TRBJ2-7, the V gene TRBV29-1; D tentatively fits TRBD1 or TRBD2 (5 bases each). CDR1 is SQVTM and CDR2 is ANQGSEA in the germline V gene. The CDR3 runs 13 residues. Trimming took 4 bases from V and 6 from J, leaving 16 bases between them. This CDR3 reads CSVGTGTSSEQYF. As DNA, the CDR3 is TGCAGCGTTGGGACCGGGACCTCGAGCGAGCAGTACTTC.

This chain links TRBV28 with TRBJ2-5; 7 nucleotides align to TRBD2. The CDR3 consists of 15 residues. With V trimmed by 1 base and J by 5 bases, 7 bases remained unmatched. In germline, CDR1 is MDHEN, CDR2 SYDVKM. The DNA for the CDR3 is TGTGCCAGCAGTTTATTGACGGGAGGCGGGGAGACCCAGTACTTC. This codes for CASSLLTGGGETQYF.

This clonotype came up many times. This rearrangement joins TRBV11-2 to TRBJ2-1, with a weak D call TRBD2 (6 bases). Trimming removed 5 bases from V and 3 bases from J, with 11 bases in between. Germline CDR1 SGHAT, CDR2 FQNNGV. The CDR3 has 14 residues. This CDR3 reads CASSPLRDYNEQFF. DNA of the CDR3: TGTGCCAGCAGCCCCCTGCGGGACTACAATGAGCAGTTCTTC.

This clonotype was seen at least ten times. V is TRBV20-1 and J is TRBJ2-3; D is uncertain. The V gene lost 8 bases and the J gene lost 2 bases, with 11 bases spanning the gap. The CDR3 consists of 12 residues. The germline CDR1 and CDR2 sequences are DFQATT and SNEGSKA (reference sequence). CDR3 in amino acids: CSHRAPTDTQYF. CDR3 bases: TGCAGTCATCGAGCACCCACAGATACGCAGTATTTT.

In its sample, this clonotype was seen a few times. CDR3 sequence: CASSYKWEGLYEQYF. In DNA, the CDR3 is TGTGCCAGCAGTTACAAGTGGGAGGGCCTTTACGAGCAGTACTTC. The genes are TRBV6-5 and TRBJ2-7; 7 nucleotides align to TRBD2. The V gene end was trimmed by 2 bases and the J gene end by 4 bases; junction bases not matched to a gene: 8. In germline, CDR1 is MNHEY, CDR2 SVGAGI. This CDR3 contains 15 residues.

As DNA, the CDR3 is TGCGCCAGCAGCTTAGCGTCTAGCGGAGGGAACGAGCAGTACTTC. Translated: CASSLASSGGNEQYF. The rearrangement links TRBV5-1 to TRBJ2-7; the match to TRBD2 covers 7 bases. Germline V CDR1 and CDR2: SGHRS, YFSETQ. V was pared by 2 bases and J by 5 bases, with 10 bases of the junction left unmatched. The CDR3 loop spans 15 amino acids.

The chain joins TRBV6-2 or TRBV6-3 to TRBJ2-2, with 9 bases identical to TRBD2. The germline gives CDR1 MNHEY, CDR2 SVGEGT. The CDR3 spans 19 residues. Trimming cost V 2 bases and J 0 bases; bases outside gene matches: 10. CDR3 loop: CASSYRAGGPFANTGELFF. In DNA, the CDR3 is TGTGCCAGCAGTTACCGGGCGGGAGGGCCGTTCGCGAACACCGGGGAGCTGTTTTTT.

This clonotype was detected ten times or more. The J gene is TRBJ1-1, the V gene TRBV18; 7 nucleotides match TRBD1. The germline CDR1 and CDR2 sequences are KGHSH and LQKENI. The CDR3 contains 15 residues. J lost 7 bases, V lost 0 bases, and 8 bases had no gene match. The CDR3 here is CASSPPRTGRNEAFF. The CDR3 bases are TGTGCCAGCTCACCACCGAGGACAGGACGGAATGAAGCTTTCTTT.

In its sample, this clonotype was seen many times. The V gene is TRBV29-1, the J gene TRBJ1-2; D uncertain. The CDR3 has 12 amino acids. Trimming cost V 6 bases and J 0 bases, with 8 bases left between them. Per germline, CDR1 SQVTM and CDR2 ANQGSEA. CDR3 in DNA: TGCAGCGTCCAAACAGCTAACTATGGCTACACCTTC. Its protein product is CSVQTANYGYTF.

This clonotype was observed a handful of times. The J gene is TRBJ2-1, the V gene TRBV18; D perhaps matches TRBD2 (5 bases). The V end lost 2 bases, the J end lost 8 bases, and 10 bases lay between the germline ends. CDR1 and CDR2 (germline): KGHSH, LQKENI. The CDR3 totals 13 residues. The CDR3 here is CASSPREKHEQFF. In nucleotides, the CDR3 is TGTGCCAGCTCACCAAGGGAGAAGCATGAGCAGTTCTTC. The variable domain in full, completed from reference TRBV18 and TRBJ2-1, reads NAGVMQNPRHLVRRRGQEARLRCSPMKGHSHVYWYRQLPEEGLKFMVYLQKENIIDESGMPKERFSAEFPKEGPSILRIQQVVRGDSAAYFCASSPREKHEQFFGPGTRLTVL.

This clonotype has ten or more counts. This chain links TRBV5-4 with TRBJ1-2, with TRBD1 as a possible D gene (6 bases). From germline, CDR1 is SGHNT and CDR2 YYREEE (reference sequence). The CDR3 length is 12 residues. V lost 1 base, J lost 5 bases, and 6 bases lay in between. CDR3 bases: TGTGCCAGCAGCTTGACAGGGTATGGCTACACCTTC. Translation gives CASSLTGYGYTF. Drawing the rest from reference TRBV5-4 and TRBJ1-2, the complete variable domain is ETGVTQSPTHLIKTRGQQVTLRCSSQSGHNTVSWYQQALGQGPQFIFQYYREEENGRGNFPPRFSGLQFPNYSSELNVNALELDDSALYLCASSLTGYGYTFGSGTRLTVV.

V usage is TRBV15 and J usage is TRBJ2-3; 11 bases line up with TRBD2. Trimming took 0 bases from V and 5 from J; bases not matched to a gene: 7. The CDR3 sequence is 17 residues long. Germline V gene sequence: CDR1 LNHNV, CDR2 YYDKDF (reference sequence). The CDR3 reads CATSRETSGTPGDTQYF. The CDR3 bases are TGTGCCACCAGCAGAGAGACTAGCGGGACCCCCGGAGATACGCAGTATTTT.

This clonotype was seen ten or more times. The rearrangement links TRBV28 to TRBJ2-2, with unresolved D. The CDR3 spans 13 residues. Trimming cost V 7 bases and J 0 bases, with 6 bases left between them. The germline CDR1 and CDR2 sequences are MDHEN and SYDVKM. CDR3 sequence reads: CASMVPNTGELFF. CDR3 bases: TGTGCCAGCATGGTCCCGAACACCGGGGAGCTGTTTTTT.

This clonotype has only a few counts. The chain links TRBV19 to TRBJ2-7; D unclear. The CDR3 is 12 amino acids. Between the trimmed V and J ends, which lost 10 bases and 6 bases, there was a span of 16 bases. CDR1 LNHDA and CDR2 SQIVND come from the germline V gene (reference sequence). The CDR3 protein is CATRVGQSEQYF. CDR3 DNA sequence: TGTGCCACCCGGGTAGGGCAATCCGAGCAGTACTTC.

This chain connects TRBV20-1 to TRBJ2-7; possibly TRBD1 for D (5 bases). Germline loops: CDR1 DFQATT, CDR2 SNEGSKA (reference sequence). V was shortened by 3 bases and J by 1 base, with 13 bases between the two germline ends. CDR3 size: 14 residues. The CDR3: CSASLRQGSYEQYF. CDR3 nucleotide sequence: TGCAGTGCTAGCCTGCGGCAGGGATCCTACGAGCAGTACTTC.

This clonotype was observed a few times. An end of the junction differs from the germline gene, which may be a read error. This chain uses TRBV19 with TRBJ1-5, with D possibly matching TRBD1 (5 bases). The V gene's germline CDR1 is LNHDA and CDR2 SQIVND (reference sequence). The CDR3 has 14 residues. The CDR3 reads CTSQLDRSNQPQHF. In DNA, the CDR3 is TGTACCAGTCAGCTAGACAGATCCAATCAGCCCCAGCATTTT. Variable domain in full (rest from reference TRBV19 and TRBJ1-5): DGGITQSPKYLFRKEGQNVTLSCEQNLNHDAMYWYRQDPGQGLRLIYYSQIVNDFQKGDIAEGYSVSREKKESFPLTVTSAQKNPTAFYLCTSQLDRSNQPQHFGDGTRLSIL.

The rearrangement links TRBV2 to TRBJ2-2; maybe TRBD1 (6 bases). Per the germline V gene, CDR1 is SNHLY and CDR2 is FYNNEI. This CDR3 comprises 14 residues. The ends were cut back, 5 bases at V and 6 bases at J, with 13 bases in the middle. In nucleotides, the CDR3 is TGTGCCAGCAGTTTCCTTGAGGGGGCCGGGGAGCTGTTTTTT. It yields the protein CASSFLEGAGELFF.

At least ten counts were recorded for this clonotype. V usage is TRBV28 and J usage is TRBJ1-1; D might be TRBD1 (5 bases). V lost 11 bases and J lost 4, with 20 bases in between. CDR1 is MDHEN and CDR2 is SYDVKM in the germline V gene. CDR3 size: 14 residues. In nucleotides, the CDR3 is TGTGCCGTAAAGTTATCGGGGGTGAGCACTGAAGCTTTCTTT. Its protein product is CAVKLSGVSTEAFF.

This clonotype was counted only a few times. The rearrangement links TRBV27 to TRBJ2-1; no firm D call. V lost 2 bases, J lost 5 bases, and 13 bases lay in between. Germline V gene sequence: CDR1 MNHEY, CDR2 SMNVEV (reference sequence). The CDR3 sequence is 15 residues long. The CDR3 region is CASSLTWLPNNEQFF. CDR3 in DNA: TGTGCCAGCAGTTTAACTTGGCTCCCCAACAATGAGCAGTTCTTC.

This clonotype was recorded a few times. The rearrangement uses TRBV30 and TRBJ2-1; perhaps D is TRBD1 or TRBD2 (5 bases each). Looked up from germline, CDR1 is GTSNPN and CDR2 is SVGIG (reference sequence). The CDR3 runs 13 residues. Trimming took 7 bases from V and 1 from J, leaving 11 bases between them. The CDR3 spells CALRGFSYNEQFF. The DNA of the CDR3 is TGTGCCTTGAGGGGCTTTTCCTACAATGAGCAGTTCTTC.

This clonotype was observed at least ten times. The rearrangement links TRBV6-2 or TRBV6-3 to TRBJ1-2; 9 positions match TRBD1. This CDR3 has 17 residues. With V trimmed by 2 bases and J by 0 bases, 7 bases remained unmatched. The germline CDR1 and CDR2 sequences are MNHEY and SVGEGT. The CDR3 protein is CASSYRDREDPNYGYTF. The CDR3, as DNA: TGTGCCAGCAGTTACCGGGACAGGGAGGACCCTAACTATGGCTACACCTTC.

The rearrangement joins TRBV27 to TRBJ2-3; 11 positions agree with TRBD2. Trimming at V came to 5 bases and at J to 2 bases, leaving 15 bases not matched to a gene. CDR1 MNHEY and CDR2 SMNVEV come from the germline V gene (reference sequence). The CDR3 length is 19 residues. CDR3 in DNA: TGTGCCAGCAGTCCACGCCCGTCGAGACTAGCGGGAATCACAGATACGCAGTATTTT. This encodes CASSPRPSRLAGITDTQYF.

This clonotype was seen only a few times. The genes are TRBV27 and TRBJ2-6; D uncertain. This CDR3 is built from 17 residues. From germline, CDR1 is MNHEY and CDR2 SMNVEV (reference sequence). With 8 bases removed from V and 0 bases from J, the gap between germline ends came to 17 bases. The CDR3 sequence is CASALGRGISGANVLTF. The CDR3 region has the DNA TGTGCCAGCGCGCTGGGCCGCGGAATCTCTGGGGCCAACGTCCTGACTTTC.

This rearrangement joins TRBV29-1 to TRBJ1-1; D not resolved. The V and J ends lost 3 bases and 2 bases respectively, with 7 bases between them. The CDR3 covers 12 residues. Germline V gives CDR1 SQVTM, CDR2 ANQGSEA. The CDR3 here is CSVEYLNTEAFF. The CDR3 coding sequence is TGCAGCGTTGAGTATCTTAACACTGAAGCTTTCTTT.

This clonotype showed up just a few times. The chain couples TRBV7-2 to TRBJ2-1; tentatively, D is TRBD2 (6 bases). The CDR3 runs to 16 residues. CDR1 and CDR2 (germline): SGHTA, FQGNSA. Trimming cost V 6 bases and J 8 bases, with 23 bases left between them. DNA of the CDR3: TGTGCCAGCAGTCCCCGCGCCGGGACTGCGTCCCATGAGCAGTTCTTC. It encodes CASSPRAGTASHEQFF. The variable domain in full, with the rest retrieved from reference TRBV7-2 and TRBJ2-1, is GAGVSQSPSNKVTEKGKDVELRCDPISGHTALYWYRQSLGQGLEFLIYFQGNSAPDKSGLPSDRFSAERTGGSVSTLTIQRTQQEDSAVYLCASSPRAGTASHEQFFGPGTRLTVL.